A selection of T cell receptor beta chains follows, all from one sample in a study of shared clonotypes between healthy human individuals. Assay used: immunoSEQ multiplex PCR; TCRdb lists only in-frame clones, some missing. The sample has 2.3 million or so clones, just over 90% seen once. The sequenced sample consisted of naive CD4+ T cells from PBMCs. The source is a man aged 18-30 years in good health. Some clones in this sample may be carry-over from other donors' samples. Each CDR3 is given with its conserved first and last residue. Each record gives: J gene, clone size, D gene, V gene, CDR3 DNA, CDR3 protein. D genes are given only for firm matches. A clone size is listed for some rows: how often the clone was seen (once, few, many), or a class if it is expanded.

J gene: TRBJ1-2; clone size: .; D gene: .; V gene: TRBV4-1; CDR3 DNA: TGCGCCAGCAGCCAAGATGGGGGCAGGGCAGGTTGGAACTATGGCTACACCTTC; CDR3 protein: CASSQDGGRAGWNYGYTF
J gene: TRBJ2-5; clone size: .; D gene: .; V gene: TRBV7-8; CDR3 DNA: TGTGCCAGCAGCTTAGGTTCTAGCCAAGAGACCCAGTACTTC; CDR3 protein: CASSLGSSQETQYF
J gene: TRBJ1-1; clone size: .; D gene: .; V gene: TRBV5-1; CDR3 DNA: TGCGCCAGCAGCTTGGCCGGGAGGGGGACGAACACTGAAGCTTTCTTT; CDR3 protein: CASSLAGRGTNTEAFF
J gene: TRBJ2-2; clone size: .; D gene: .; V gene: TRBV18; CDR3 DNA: TGTGCCAGCTCACCACTATCAGGGATCGGGGAGCTGTTTTTT; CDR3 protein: CASSPLSGIGELFF
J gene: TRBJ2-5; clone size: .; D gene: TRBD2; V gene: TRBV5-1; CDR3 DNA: TGCGCCAGCAGTCCTGCGGGGGGGCGGGAGACCCAGTACTTC; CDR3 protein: CASSPAGGRETQYF
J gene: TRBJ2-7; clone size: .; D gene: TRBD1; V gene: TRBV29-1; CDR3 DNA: TGCAGCGCCTTACCCGGGACAGGGCACTACGAGCAGTACTTC; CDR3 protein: CSALPGTGHYEQYF
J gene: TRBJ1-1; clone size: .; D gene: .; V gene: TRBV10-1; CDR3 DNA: TGCGCCAGCAGTGAGTCCCGGATAGGAAGAGCTTTCTTT; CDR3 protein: CASSESRIGRAFF
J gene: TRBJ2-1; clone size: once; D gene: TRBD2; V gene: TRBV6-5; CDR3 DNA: TGTGCCAGCGGATTCGGGACTACCAACTACAATGAGCAGTTCTTC; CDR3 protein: CASGFGTTNYNEQFF
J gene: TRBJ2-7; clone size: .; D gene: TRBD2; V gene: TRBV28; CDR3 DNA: TGTGCCAGCAGTAAATCAGCGGGAAGCTCCTACGAGCAGTACTTC; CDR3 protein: CASSKSAGSSYEQYF
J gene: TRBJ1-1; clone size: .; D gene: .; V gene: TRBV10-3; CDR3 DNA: TGTGCCATCAGTGAAGAGAGGACGTATACTGAAGCTTTCTTT; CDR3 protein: CAISEERTYTEAFF
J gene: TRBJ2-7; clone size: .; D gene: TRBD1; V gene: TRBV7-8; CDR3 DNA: TGTGCCAGCAGCTTAGCGACAGGGGGGTACTCCTACGAGCAGTACTTC; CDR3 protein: CASSLATGGYSYEQYF
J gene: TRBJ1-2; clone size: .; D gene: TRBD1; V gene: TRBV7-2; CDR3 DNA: TGTGCCAGCAGCCTGACAGGGGGAGATGGCTACACCTTC; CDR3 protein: CASSLTGGDGYTF
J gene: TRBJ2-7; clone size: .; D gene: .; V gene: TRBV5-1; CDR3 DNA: TGCGCCAGCAGCTTGGGAAGGGCTAACACCGTCTACGAGCAGTACTTC; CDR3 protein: CASSLGRANTVYEQYF
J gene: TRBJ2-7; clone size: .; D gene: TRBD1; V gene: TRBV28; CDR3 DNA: TGTGCCAGCAGTCAGAGGGACAGGGTTCGGGAGCAGTACTTC; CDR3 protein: CASSQRDRVREQYF
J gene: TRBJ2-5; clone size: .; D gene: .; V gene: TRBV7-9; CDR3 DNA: TGTGCCAGCAGCATCCCGGGGTCCCTAAACCAAGAGACCCAGTACTTC; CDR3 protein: CASSIPGSLNQETQYF
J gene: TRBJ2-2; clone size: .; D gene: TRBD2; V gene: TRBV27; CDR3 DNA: TGTGCCAGCAGGGCTAGCGGGAGAACCGGAACCGGGGAGCTGTTTTTT; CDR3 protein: CASRASGRTGTGELFF
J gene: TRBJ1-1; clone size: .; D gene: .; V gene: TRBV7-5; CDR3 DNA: TGTGTCAGAGCCGGGAGTGAGGTTGAAGCTTTCTTT; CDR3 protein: CVRAGSEVEAFF
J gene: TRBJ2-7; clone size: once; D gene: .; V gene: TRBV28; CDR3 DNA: TGTGCCAGCAGTTTATTAGGGAGGAGCTCCTACGAGCAGTACTTC; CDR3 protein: CASSLLGRSSYEQYF
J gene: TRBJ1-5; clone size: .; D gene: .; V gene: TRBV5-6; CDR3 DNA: TGTGCCAGCAGCTGGTCCCTTCCTCCGTTGGGACAGCCCCAGCATTTT; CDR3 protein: CASSWSLPPLGQPQHF
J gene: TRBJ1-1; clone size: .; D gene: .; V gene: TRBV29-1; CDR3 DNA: TGCAGCGTCGCCCGGGGTCGGACTGAAGCTTTCTTT; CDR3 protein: CSVARGRTEAFF
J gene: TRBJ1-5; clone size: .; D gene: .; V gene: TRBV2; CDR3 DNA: TGTGCCGCCCGACAGGTTACCTTTAGCAATCAGCCCCAGCATTTT; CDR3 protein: CAARQVTFSNQPQHF
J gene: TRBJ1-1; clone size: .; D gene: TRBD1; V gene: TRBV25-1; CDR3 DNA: TGTGCCAGCAGTGAATATGAGGGGACAGGGGGGAACACTGAAGCTTTCTTT; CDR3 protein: CASSEYEGTGGNTEAFF